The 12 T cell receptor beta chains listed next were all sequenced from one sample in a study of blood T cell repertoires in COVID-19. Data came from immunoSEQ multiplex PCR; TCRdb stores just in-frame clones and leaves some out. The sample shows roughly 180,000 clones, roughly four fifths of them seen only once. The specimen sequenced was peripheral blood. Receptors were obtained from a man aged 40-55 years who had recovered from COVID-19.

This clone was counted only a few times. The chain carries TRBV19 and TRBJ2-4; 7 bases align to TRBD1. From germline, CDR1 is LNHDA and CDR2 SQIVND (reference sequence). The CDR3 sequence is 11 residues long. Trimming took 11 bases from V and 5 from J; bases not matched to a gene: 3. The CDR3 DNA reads TGTGCCTCCGGGACAGAAAACATTCAGTACTTC. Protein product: CASGTENIQYF.

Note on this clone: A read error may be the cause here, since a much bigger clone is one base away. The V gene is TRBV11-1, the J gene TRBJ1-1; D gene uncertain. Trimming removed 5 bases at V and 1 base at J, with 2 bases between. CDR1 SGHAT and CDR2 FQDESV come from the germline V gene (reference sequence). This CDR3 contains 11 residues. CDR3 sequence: CASSRNTEAFF. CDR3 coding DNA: TGTGCCAGCAGCCGGAACACTGAAGCTTTCTTT.

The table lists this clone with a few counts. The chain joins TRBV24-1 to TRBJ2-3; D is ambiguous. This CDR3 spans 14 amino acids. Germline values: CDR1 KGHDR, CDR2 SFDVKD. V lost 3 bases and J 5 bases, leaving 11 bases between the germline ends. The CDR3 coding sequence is TGTGCCACCAGTGATCTGACTGGAAGAGATACGCAGTATTTT. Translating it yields CATSDLTGRDTQYF.

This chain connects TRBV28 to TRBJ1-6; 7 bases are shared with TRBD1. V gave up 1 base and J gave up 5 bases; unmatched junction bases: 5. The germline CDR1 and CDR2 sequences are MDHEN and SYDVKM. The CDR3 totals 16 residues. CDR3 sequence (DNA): TGTGCCAGCAGTTTATCACCCGGGACAGATAATTCACCCCTCCACTTT. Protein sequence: CASSLSPGTDNSPLHF.

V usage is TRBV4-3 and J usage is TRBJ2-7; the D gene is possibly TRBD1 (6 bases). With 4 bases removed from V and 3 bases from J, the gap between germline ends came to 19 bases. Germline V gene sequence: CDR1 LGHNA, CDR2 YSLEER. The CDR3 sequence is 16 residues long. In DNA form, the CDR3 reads TGCGCCAGCAGCCCGGGTACTGGGGGCATGATCTACGAGCAGTACTTC. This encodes CASSPGTGGMIYEQYF.

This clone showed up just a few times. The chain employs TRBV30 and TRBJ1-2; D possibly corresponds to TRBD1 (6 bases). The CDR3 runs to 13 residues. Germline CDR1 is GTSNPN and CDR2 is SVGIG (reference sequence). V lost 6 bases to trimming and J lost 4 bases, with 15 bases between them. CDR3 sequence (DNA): TGTGCCTGCAAGATCAGGGGATCCTATGGCTACACCTTC. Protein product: CACKIRGSYGYTF.

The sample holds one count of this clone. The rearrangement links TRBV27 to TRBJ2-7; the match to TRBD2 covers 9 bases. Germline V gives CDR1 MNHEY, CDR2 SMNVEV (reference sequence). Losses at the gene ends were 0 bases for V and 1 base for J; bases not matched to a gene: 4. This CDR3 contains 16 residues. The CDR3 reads CASSLSSGSISYEQYF. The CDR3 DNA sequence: TGTGCCAGCAGTTTATCTAGCGGGAGTATTTCCTACGAGCAGTACTTC.

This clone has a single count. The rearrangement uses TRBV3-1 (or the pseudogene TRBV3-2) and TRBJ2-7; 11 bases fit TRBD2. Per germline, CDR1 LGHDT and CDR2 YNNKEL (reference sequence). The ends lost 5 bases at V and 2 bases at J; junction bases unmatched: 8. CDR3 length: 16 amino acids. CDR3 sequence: CASSKTSGGPPYEQYF. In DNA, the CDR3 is TGTGCCAGCAGCAAAACTAGCGGGGGCCCCCCCTACGAGCAGTACTTC.

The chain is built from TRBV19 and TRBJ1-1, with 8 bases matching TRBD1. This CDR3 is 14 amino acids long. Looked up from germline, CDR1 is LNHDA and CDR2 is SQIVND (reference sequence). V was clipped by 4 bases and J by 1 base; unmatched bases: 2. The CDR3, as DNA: TGTGCCAGTAGTAGGACAGGGACGAACACTGAAGCTTTCTTT. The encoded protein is CASSRTGTNTEAFF.

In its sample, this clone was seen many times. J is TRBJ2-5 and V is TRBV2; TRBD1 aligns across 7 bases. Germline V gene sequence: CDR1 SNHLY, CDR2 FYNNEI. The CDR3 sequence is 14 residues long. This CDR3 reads CAQQKGQPQETQYF. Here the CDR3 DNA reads TGTGCACAACAGAAGGGACAGCCCCAAGAGACCCAGTACTTC.

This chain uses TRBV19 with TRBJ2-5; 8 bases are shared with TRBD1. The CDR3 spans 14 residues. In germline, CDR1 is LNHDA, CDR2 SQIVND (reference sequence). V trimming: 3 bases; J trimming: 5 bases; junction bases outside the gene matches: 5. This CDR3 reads CASSIQHRGETQYF. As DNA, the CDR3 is TGTGCCAGTAGTATTCAGCACAGGGGGGAGACCCAGTACTTC.

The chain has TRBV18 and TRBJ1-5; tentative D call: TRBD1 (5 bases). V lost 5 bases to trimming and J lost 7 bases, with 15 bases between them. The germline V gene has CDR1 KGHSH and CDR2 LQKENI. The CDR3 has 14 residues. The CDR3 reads CASSDTGRLQPQHF. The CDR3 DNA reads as TGTGCCAGCTCAGATACAGGACGGTTGCAGCCCCAGCATTTT.